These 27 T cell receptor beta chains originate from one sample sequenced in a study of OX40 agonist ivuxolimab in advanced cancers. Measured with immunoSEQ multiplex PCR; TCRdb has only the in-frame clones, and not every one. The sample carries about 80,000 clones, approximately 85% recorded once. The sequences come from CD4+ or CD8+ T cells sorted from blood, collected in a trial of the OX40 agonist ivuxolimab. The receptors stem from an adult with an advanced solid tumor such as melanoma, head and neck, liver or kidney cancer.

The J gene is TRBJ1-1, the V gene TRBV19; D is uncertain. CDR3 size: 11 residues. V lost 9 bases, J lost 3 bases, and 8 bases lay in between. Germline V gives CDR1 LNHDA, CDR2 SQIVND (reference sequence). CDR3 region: CASLGYTEAFF. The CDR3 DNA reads TGTGCCAGCCTAGGGTACACTGAAGCTTTCTTT.

The CDR3 DNA reads TGTGCCACCAGCAGAGGCCAGGTTATGGAGACCCAGTACTTC. Protein: CATSRGQVMETQYF. J is TRBJ2-5 and V is TRBV15; D not certain. CDR3 length: 14 residues. Trimming removed 1 base at V and 5 bases at J, with 11 bases between. Germline lookup yields CDR1 LNHNV and CDR2 YYDKDF (reference sequence).

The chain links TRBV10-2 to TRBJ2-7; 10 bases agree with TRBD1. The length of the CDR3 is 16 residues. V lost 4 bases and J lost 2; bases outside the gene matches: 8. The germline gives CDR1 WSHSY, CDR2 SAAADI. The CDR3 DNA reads TGCGCCAGCAGTGGTCGTAGGACAGGGGGTCCCTACGAGCAGTACTTC. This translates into CASSGRRTGGPYEQYF.

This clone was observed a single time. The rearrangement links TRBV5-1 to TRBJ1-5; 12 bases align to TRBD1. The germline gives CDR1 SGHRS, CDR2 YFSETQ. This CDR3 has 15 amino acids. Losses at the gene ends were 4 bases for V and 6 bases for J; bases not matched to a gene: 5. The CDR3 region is CASSPGTGGLQPQHF. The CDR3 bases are TGCGCCAGCAGCCCCGGGACAGGGGGCCTTCAGCCCCAGCATTTT. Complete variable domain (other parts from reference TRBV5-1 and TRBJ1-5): KAGVTQTPRYLIKTRGQQVTLSCSPISGHRSVSWYQQTPGQGLQFLFEYFSETQRNKGNFPGRFSGRQFSNSRSEMNVSTLELGDSALYLCASSPGTGGLQPQHFGDGTRLSIL.

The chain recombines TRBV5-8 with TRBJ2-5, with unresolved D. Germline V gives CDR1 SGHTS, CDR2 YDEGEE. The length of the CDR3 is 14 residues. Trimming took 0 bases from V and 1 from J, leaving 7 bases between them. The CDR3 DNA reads TGTGCCAGCAGCTTGGTGGGCATCCAAGAGACCCAGTACTTC. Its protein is CASSLVGIQETQYF.

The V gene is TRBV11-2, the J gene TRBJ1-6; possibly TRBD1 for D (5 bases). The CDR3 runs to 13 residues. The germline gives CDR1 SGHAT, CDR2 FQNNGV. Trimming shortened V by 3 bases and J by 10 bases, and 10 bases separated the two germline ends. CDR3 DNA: TGTGCCAGCAGCTTCTCGGGGGACTCACCCCTCCACTTT. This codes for CASSFSGDSPLHF.

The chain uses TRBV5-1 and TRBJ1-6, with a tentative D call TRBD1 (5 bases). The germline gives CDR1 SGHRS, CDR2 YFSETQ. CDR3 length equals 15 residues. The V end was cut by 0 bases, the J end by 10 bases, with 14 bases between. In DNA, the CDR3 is TGCGCCAGCAGCTTGGAAAACAGGAGGGAGTCACCCCTCCACTTT. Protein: CASSLENRRESPLHF. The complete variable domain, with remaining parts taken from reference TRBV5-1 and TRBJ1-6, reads KAGVTQTPRYLIKTRGQQVTLSCSPISGHRSVSWYQQTPGQGLQFLFEYFSETQRNKGNFPGRFSGRQFSNSRSEMNVSTLELGDSALYLCASSLENRRESPLHFGNGTRLTVT.

CDR3 sequence (DNA): TGTGCCATCAGCCGAGGACAGGTAAACTCCTACGAGCAGTACTTC. Translating gives CAISRGQVNSYEQYF. The rearrangement uses TRBV10-3 and TRBJ2-7, with 7 bases fitting TRBD1. From germline, CDR1 is ENHRY and CDR2 SYGVKD. V shed 6 bases and J 0 bases; nucleotides not matched to a gene: 8. CDR3 length: 15 amino acids.

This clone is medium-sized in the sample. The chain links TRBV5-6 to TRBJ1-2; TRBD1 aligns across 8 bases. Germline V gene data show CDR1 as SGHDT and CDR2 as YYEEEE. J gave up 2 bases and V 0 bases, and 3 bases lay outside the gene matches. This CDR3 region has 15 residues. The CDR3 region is CASSLGQGNNYGYTF. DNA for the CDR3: TGTGCCAGCAGCTTGGGACAGGGGAACAACTATGGCTACACCTTC.

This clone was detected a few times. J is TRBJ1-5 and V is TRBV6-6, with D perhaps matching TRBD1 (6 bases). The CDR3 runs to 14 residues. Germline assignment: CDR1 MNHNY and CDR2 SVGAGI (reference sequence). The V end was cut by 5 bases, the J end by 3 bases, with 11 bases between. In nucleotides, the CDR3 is TGTGCCAGCAGTCTACAGGGCTTCAATCAGCCCCAGCATTTT. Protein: CASSLQGFNQPQHF.

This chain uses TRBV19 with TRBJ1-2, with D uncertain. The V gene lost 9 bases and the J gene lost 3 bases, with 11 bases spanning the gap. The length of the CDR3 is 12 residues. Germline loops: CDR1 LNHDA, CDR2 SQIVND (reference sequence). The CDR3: CASRRVDYGYTF. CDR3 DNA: TGTGCCAGCAGGAGGGTGGACTATGGCTACACCTTC.

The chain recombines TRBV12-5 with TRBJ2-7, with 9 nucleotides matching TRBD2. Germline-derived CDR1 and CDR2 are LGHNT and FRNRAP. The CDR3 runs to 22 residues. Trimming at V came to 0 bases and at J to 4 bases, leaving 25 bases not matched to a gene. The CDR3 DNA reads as TGTGCTAGTGGTTTGGTCGGCGGGGGGGTTCTGAGCGATGACGCTTGGTCGTACGAGCAGTACTTC. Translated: CASGLVGGGVLSDDAWSYEQYF.

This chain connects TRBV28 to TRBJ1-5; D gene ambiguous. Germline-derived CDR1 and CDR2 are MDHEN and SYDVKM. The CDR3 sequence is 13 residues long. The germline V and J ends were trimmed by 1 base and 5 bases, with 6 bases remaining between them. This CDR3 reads CASSLSGYQPQHF. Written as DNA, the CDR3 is TGTGCCAGCAGTTTATCCGGATATCAGCCCCAGCATTTT. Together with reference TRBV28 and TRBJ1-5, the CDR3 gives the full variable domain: DVKVTQSSRYLVKRTGEKVFLECVQDMDHENMFWYRQDPGLGLRLIYFSYDVKMKEKGDIPEGYSVSREKKERFSLILESASTNQTSMYLCASSLSGYQPQHFGDGTRLSIL.

CDR3 region: CASSLSGGYEQYF. CDR3 DNA sequence: TGTGCCAGCAGCTTATCTGGGGGCTACGAGCAGTACTTC. The chain couples TRBV5-4 to TRBJ2-7; perhaps D is TRBD1 or TRBD2 (5 bases each). Germline CDR1 is SGHNT and CDR2 is YYREEE (reference sequence). Trimming shortened V by 2 bases and J by 3 bases, and 9 bases separated the two germline ends. The CDR3 sequence is 13 residues long. Full variable domain (missing parts from reference TRBV5-4 and TRBJ2-7): ETGVTQSPTHLIKTRGQQVTLRCSSQSGHNTVSWYQQALGQGPQFIFQYYREEENGRGNFPPRFSGLQFPNYSSELNVNALELDDSALYLCASSLSGGYEQYFGPGTRLTVT.

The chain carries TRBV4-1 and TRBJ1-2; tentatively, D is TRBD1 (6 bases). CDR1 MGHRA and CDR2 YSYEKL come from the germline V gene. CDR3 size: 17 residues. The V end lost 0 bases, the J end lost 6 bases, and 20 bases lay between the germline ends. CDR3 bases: TGCGCCAGCAGCCAAGACGGGGGGCTCACCCTGGCGAATGGCTACACCTTC. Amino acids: CASSQDGGLTLANGYTF.

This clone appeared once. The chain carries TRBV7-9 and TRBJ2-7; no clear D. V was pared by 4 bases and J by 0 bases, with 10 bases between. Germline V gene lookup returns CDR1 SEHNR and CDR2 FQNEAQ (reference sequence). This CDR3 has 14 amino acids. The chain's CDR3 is CASSSSGSSYEQYF. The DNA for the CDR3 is TGTGCCAGCAGCTCCTCGGGCAGCTCCTACGAGCAGTACTTC.

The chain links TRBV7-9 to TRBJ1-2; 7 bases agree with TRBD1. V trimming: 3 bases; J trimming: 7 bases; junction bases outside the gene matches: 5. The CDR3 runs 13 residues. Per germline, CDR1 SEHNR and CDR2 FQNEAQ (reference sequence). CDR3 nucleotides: TGTGCCAGCAGCTTCAGACAGGGACTTGGCTACACCTTC. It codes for CASSFRQGLGYTF.

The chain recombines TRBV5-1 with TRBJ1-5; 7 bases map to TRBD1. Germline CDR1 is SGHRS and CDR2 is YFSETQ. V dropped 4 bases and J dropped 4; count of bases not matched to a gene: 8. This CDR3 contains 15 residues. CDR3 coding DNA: TGCGCCAGCAGCGATGGGACAGAAGCTAATCAGCCCCAGCATTTT. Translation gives CASSDGTEANQPQHF. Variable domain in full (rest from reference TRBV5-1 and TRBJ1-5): KAGVTQTPRYLIKTRGQQVTLSCSPISGHRSVSWYQQTPGQGLQFLFEYFSETQRNKGNFPGRFSGRQFSNSRSEMNVSTLELGDSALYLCASSDGTEANQPQHFGDGTRLSIL.

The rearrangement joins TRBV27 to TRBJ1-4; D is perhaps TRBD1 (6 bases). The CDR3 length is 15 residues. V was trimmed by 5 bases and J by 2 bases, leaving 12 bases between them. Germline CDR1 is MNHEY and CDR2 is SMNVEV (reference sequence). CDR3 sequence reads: CASSTNRATNEKLFF. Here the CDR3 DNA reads TGTGCCAGCAGTACCAACAGGGCGACTAATGAAAAACTGTTTTTT. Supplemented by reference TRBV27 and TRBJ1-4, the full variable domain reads EAQVTQNPRYLITVTGKKLTVTCSQNMNHEYMSWYRQDPGLGLRQIYYSMNVEVTDKGDVPEGYKVSRKEKRNFPLILESPSPNQTSLYFCASSTNRATNEKLFFGSGTQLSVL.

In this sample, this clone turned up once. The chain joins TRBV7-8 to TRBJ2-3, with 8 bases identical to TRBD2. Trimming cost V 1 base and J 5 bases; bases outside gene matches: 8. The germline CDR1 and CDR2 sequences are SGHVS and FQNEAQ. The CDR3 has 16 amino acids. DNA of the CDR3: TGTGCCAGCAGCTTAGTGAGCGGGGGACTGGGAGATACGCAGTATTTT. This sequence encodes CASSLVSGGLGDTQYF.

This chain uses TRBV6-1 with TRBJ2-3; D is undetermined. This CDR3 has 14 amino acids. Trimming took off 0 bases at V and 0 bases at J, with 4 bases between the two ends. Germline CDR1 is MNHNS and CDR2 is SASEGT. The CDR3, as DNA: TGTGCCAGCAGTGAAGCCCGAAGCACAGATACGCAGTATTTT. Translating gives CASSEARSTDTQYF.

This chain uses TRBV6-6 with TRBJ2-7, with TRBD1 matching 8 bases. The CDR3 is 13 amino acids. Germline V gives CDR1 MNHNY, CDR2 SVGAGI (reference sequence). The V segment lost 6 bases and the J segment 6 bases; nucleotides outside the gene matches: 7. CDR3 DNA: TGTGCCAGCAGCCCACAGGGGGTGGCCGAGCAGTACTTC. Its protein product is CASSPQGVAEQYF.

The CDR3, as DNA: TGTGCCAGCAGCCTCGAGGCGGGAATCGCTGGCTACACCTTC. Amino acids: CASSLEAGIAGYTF. The chain is built from TRBV11-2 and TRBJ1-2, with D uncertain. CDR1 and CDR2 (germline): SGHAT, FQNNGV. Between the trimmed V and J ends, which lost 5 bases and 7 bases, there was a span of 17 bases. This CDR3 region has 14 residues.

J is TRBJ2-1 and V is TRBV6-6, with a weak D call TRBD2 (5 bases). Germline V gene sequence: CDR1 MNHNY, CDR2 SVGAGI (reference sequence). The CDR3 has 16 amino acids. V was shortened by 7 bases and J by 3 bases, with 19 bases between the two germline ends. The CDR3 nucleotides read TGTGCCAGCACCGACACTAGTTTGAGCATCTACAATGAGCAGTTCTTC. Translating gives CASTDTSLSIYNEQFF.

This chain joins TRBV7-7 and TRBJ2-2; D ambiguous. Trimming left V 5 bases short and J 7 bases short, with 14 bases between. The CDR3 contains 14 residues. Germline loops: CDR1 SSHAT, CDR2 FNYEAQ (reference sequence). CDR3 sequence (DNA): TGTGCCAGCAGCCTTAGTGAGGCGGTCGGGGAGCTGTTTTTT. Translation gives CASSLSEAVGELFF.

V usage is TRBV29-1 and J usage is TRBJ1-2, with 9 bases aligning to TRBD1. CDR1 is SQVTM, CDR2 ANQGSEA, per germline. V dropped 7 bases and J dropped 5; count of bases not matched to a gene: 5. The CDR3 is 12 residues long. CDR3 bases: TGCAGCGCAAGGGACAGGGATTATGGCTACACCTTC. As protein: CSARDRDYGYTF. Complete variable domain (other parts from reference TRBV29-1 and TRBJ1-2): SAVISQKPSRDICQRGTSLTIQCQVDSQVTMMFWYRQQPGQSLTLIATANQGSEATYESGFVIDKFPISRPNLTFSTLTVSNMSPEDSSIYLCSARDRDYGYTFGSGTRLTVV.

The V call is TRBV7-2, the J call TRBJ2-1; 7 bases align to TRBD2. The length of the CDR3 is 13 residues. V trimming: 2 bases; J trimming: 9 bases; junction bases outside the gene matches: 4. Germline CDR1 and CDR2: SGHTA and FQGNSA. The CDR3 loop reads CASSLRGESEQFF. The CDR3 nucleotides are TGTGCCAGCAGCTTACGGGGGGAGAGTGAGCAGTTCTTC.